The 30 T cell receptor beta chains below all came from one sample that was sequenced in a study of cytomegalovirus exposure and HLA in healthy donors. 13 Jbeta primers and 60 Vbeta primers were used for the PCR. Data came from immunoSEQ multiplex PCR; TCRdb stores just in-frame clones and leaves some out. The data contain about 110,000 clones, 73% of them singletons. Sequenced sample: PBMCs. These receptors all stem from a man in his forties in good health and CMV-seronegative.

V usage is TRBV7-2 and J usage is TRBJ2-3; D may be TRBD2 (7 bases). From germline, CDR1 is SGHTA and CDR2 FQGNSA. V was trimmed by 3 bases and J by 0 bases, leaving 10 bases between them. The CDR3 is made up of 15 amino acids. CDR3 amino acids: CASSFGGRSTDTQYF. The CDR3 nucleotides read TGTGCCAGCAGCTTCGGGGGGCGCAGCACAGATACGCAGTATTTT.

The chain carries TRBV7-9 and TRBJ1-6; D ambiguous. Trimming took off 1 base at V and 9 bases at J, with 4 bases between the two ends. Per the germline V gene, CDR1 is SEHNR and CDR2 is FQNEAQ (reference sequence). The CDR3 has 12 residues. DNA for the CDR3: TGTGCCAGCAGCTTAGATAGTTCACCCCTCCACTTT. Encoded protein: CASSLDSSPLHF. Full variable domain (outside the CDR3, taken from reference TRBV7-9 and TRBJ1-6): DTGVSQNPRHKITKRGQNVTFRCDPISEHNRLYWYRQTLGQGPEFLTYFQNEAQLEKSRLLSDRFSAERPKGSFSTLEIQRTEQGDSAMYLCASSLDSSPLHFGNGTRLTVT.

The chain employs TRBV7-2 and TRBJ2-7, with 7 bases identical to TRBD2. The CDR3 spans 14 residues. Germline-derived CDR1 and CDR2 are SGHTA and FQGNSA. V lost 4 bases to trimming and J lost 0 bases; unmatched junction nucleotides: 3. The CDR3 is CASSSRGVSYEQYF. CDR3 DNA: TGTGCCAGCAGCTCCCGGGGGGTCTCCTACGAGCAGTACTTC.

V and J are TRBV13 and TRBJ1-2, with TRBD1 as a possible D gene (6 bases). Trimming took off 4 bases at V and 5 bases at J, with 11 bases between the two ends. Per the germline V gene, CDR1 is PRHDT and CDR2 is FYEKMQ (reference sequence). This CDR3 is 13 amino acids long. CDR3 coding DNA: TGTGCCAGCAGCTCGACAGGACCTTATGGCTACACCTTC. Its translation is CASSSTGPYGYTF.

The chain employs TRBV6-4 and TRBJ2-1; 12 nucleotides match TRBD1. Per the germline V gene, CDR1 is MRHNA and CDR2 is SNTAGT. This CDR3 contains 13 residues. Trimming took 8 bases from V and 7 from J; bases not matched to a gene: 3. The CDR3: CASGTGGYNEQFF. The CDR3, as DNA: TGTGCCAGCGGGACAGGGGGCTATAATGAGCAGTTCTTC.

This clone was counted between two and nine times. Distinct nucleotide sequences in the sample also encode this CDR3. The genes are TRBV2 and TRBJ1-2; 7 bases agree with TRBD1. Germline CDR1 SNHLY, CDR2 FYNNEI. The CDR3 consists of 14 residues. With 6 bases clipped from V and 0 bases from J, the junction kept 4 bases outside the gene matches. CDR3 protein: CASSRDRANYGYTF. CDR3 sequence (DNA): TGTGCCAGCAGCCGGGACAGAGCTAACTATGGCTACACCTTC.

Here the CDR3 reads CASSRWGTTNQPQHF. The CDR3 nucleotides read TGTGCCAGCAGCCGGTGGGGGACTACTAATCAGCCCCAGCATTTT. The chain carries TRBV5-6 and TRBJ1-5; tentatively, D is TRBD1 (5 bases). Per the germline V gene, CDR1 is SGHDT and CDR2 is YYEEEE. CDR3 length: 15 amino acids. The V end was cut by 4 bases, the J end by 4 bases, with 15 bases between.

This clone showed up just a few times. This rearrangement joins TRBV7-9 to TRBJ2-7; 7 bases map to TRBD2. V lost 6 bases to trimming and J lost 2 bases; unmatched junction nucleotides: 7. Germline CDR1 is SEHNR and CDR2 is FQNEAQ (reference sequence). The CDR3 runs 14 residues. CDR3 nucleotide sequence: TGTGCCAGCAGACAAGCGGGGTCAGCCTACGAGCAGTACTTC. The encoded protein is CASRQAGSAYEQYF.

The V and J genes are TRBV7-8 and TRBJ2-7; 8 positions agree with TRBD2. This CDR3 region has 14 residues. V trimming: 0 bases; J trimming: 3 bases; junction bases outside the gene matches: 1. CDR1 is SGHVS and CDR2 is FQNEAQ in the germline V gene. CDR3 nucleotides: TGTGCCAGCAGCTTAGCGGGGACTAGCTACGAGCAGTACTTC. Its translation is CASSLAGTSYEQYF.

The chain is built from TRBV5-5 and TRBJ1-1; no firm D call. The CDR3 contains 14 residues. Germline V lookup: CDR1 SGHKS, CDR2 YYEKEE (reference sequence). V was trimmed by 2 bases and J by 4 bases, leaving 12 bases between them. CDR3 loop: CASSFGSRGTEAFF. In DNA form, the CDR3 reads TGTGCCAGCAGCTTCGGATCTCGGGGCACTGAAGCTTTCTTT.

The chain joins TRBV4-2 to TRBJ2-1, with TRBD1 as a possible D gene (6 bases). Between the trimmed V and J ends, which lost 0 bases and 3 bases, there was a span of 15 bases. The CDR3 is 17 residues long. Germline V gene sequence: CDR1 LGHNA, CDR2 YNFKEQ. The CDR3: CASSQDFRQARYNEQFF. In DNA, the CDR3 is TGTGCCAGCAGCCAAGATTTCCGACAGGCCCGCTACAATGAGCAGTTCTTC.

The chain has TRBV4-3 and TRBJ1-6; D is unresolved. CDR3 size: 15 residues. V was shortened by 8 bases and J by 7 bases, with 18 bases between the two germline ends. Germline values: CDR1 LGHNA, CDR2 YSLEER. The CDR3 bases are TGCGCCAGCGGAAGAGGACTGGATGGCAATTCACCCCTCCACTTT. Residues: CASGRGLDGNSPLHF.

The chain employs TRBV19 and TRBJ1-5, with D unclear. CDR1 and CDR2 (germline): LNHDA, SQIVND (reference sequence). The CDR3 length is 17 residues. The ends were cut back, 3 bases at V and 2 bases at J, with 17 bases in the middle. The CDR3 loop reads CASSILSEGRGNQPQHF. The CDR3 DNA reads TGTGCCAGTAGTATTCTATCGGAGGGAAGGGGCAATCAGCCCCAGCATTTT.

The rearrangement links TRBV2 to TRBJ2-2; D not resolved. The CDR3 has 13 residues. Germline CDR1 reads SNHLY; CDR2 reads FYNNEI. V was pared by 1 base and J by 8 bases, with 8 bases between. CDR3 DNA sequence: TGTGCCAGCAGTGAAGGGGCTTTGGGGGAGCTGTTTTTT. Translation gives CASSEGALGELFF.

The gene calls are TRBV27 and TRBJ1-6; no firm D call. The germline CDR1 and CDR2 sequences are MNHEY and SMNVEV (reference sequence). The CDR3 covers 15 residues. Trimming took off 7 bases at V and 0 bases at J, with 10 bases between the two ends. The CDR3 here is CASKVGSSYNSPLHF. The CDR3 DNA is TGTGCCAGCAAGGTGGGGAGCTCCTATAATTCACCCCTCCACTTT.

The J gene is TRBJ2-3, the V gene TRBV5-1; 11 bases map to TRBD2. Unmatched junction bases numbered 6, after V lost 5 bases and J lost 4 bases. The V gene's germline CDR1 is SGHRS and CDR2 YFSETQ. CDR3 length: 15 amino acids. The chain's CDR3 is CASSHGTSGADTQYF. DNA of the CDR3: TGCGCCAGCAGTCACGGGACTAGCGGCGCAGATACGCAGTATTTT.

CDR3 sequence: CASSECRDTVPYEQYF. CDR3 nucleotide sequence: TGCGCCAGCAGTGAGTGCCGGGACACCGTACCCTACGAGCAGTACTTC. The chain has TRBV10-1 and TRBJ2-7, with D possibly TRBD1 on 6 matching bases. The germline V and J ends were trimmed by 1 base and 2 bases, with 15 bases remaining between them. CDR1 is WNHNN and CDR2 is SYGVQD in the germline V gene (reference sequence). The CDR3 has 16 residues.

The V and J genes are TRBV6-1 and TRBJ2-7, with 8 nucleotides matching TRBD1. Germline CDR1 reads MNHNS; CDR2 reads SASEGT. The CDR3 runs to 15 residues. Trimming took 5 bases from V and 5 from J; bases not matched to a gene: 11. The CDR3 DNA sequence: TGTGCCAGCAGTCTCCTTCAGGGGGCTTTGGACGAGCAGTACTTC. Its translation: CASSLLQGALDEQYF.

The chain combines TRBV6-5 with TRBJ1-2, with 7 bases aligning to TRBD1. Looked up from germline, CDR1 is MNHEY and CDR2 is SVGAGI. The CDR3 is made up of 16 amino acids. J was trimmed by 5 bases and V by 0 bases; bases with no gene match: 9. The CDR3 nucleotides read TGTGCCAGCAGTTACTCCTCGGGAAACAGGGGTTATGGCTACACCTTC. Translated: CASSYSSGNRGYGYTF.

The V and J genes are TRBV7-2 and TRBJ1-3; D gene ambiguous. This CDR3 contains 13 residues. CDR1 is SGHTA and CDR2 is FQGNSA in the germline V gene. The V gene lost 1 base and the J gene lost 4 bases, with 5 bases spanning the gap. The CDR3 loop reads CASSLGAGNTIYF. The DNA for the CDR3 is TGTGCCAGCAGCTTAGGGGCGGGAAACACCATATATTTT.

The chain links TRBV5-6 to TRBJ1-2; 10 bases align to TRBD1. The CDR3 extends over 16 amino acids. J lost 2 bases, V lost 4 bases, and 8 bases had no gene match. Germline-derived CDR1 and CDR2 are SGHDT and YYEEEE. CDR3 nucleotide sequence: TGTGCCAGCAGCCTACGGACAGGGGGAGTCAACTATGGCTACACCTTC. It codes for CASSLRTGGVNYGYTF.

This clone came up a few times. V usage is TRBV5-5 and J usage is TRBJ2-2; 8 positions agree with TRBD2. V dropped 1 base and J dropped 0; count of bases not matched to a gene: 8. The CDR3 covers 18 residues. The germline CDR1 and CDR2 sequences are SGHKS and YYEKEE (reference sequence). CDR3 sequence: CASSLPVKRGPNTGELFF. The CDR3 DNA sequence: TGTGCCAGCAGCTTGCCTGTAAAGCGGGGGCCGAACACCGGGGAGCTGTTTTTT.

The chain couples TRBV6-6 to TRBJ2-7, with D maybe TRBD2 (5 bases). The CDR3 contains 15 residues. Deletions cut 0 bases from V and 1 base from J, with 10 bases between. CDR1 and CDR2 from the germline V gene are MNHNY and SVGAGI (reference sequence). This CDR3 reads CASSYSNGDSYEQYF. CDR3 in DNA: TGTGCCAGCAGTTACTCGAACGGGGATTCCTACGAGCAGTACTTC.

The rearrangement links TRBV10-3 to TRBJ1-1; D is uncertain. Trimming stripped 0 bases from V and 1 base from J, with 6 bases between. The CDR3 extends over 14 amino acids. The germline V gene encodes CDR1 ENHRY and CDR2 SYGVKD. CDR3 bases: TGTGCCATCAGTGAGTCGTCGGGGAACACTGAAGCTTTCTTT. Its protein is CAISESSGNTEAFF.

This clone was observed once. The CDR3: CASSQTGTSGETQYF. Here the CDR3 DNA reads TGCGCCAGCAGCCAAACCGGGACTAGTGGAGAGACCCAGTACTTC. The chain links TRBV5-1 to TRBJ2-5, with TRBD2 identical over 8 bases. Germline assignment: CDR1 SGHRS and CDR2 YFSETQ. The CDR3 covers 15 residues. Trimming at V came to 4 bases and at J to 4 bases, leaving 9 bases not matched to a gene. Supplemented by reference TRBV5-1 and TRBJ2-5, the full variable domain reads KAGVTQTPRYLIKTRGQQVTLSCSPISGHRSVSWYQQTPGQGLQFLFEYFSETQRNKGNFPGRFSGRQFSNSRSEMNVSTLELGDSALYLCASSQTGTSGETQYFGPGTRLLVL.

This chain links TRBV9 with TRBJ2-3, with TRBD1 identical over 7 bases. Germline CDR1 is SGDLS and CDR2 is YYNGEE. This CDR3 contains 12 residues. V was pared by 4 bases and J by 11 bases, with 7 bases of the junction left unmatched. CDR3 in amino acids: CASSLLGQKQYF. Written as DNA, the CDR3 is TGTGCCAGCAGCCTTCTGGGACAGAAGCAGTATTTT.

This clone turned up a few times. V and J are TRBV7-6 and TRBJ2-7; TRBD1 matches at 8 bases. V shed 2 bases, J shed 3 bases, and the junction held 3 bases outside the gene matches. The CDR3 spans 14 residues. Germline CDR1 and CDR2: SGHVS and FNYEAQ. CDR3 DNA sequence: TGTGCCAGCAGCTTAACAGGGGGTAGCTACGAGCAGTACTTC. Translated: CASSLTGGSYEQYF.

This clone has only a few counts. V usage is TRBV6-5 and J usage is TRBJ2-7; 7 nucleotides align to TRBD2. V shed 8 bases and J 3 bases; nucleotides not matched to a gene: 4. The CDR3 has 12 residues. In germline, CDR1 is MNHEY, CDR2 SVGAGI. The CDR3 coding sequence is TGTGCCAGCCGAGCGGGGAGCTACGAGCAGTACTTC. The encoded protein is CASRAGSYEQYF.

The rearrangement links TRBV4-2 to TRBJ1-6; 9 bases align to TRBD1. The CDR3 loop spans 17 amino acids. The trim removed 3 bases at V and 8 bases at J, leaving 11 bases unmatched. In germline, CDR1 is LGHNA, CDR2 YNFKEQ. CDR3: CASSQAAGTGSYSPLHF. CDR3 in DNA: TGTGCCAGCAGCCAGGCCGCGGGGACAGGGTCTTATTCACCCCTCCACTTT.

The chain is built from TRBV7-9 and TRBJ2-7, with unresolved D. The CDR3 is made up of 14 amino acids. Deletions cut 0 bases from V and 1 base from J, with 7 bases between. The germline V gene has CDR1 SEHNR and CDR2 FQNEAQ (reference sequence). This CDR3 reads CASSLAGRSYEQYF. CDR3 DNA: TGTGCCAGCAGCTTAGCGGGCCGATCCTACGAGCAGTACTTC.